A single sample gave rise to the 8 T cell receptor beta chains below, sequenced in a study of neurological immune-mediated disorders. Via MiXCR, TCRdb re-called the 5' RACE reads, giving one row per CDR3 protein. The sample comprises tens of thousands of distinct CDR3 sequences, around 11% of which are singletons, and about 6.6% rests with the top ten. Indicated time point: longitudinal time-point 1 (baseline). Specimen: PBMCs. These receptors all come from a male donor with HTLV-1-associated myelopathy (HAM/TSP).

At least ten counts were recorded for this clonotype. The chain carries TRBV20-1 and TRBJ2-1; 11 nucleotides agree with TRBD2. The CDR3 contains 14 residues. V lost 4 bases and J lost 4; bases outside the gene matches: 3. Looked up from germline, CDR1 is DFQATT and CDR2 is SNEGSKA (reference sequence). CDR3 sequence reads: CSATTSGAYNEQFF. The CDR3 bases are TGCAGTGCTACGACTAGCGGGGCTTACAATGAGCAGTTCTTC.

There are many counts of this clonotype. J is TRBJ2-7 and V is TRBV6-5, with 7 bases lining up with TRBD2. This CDR3 has 15 amino acids. V lost 0 bases, J lost 4 bases, and 6 bases stayed unmatched. Germline CDR1 is MNHEY and CDR2 is SVGAGI. The CDR3 DNA is TGTGCCAGCAGTTACTCCCGGGAGGCAGGTTACGAGCAGTACTTC. Translating it yields CASSYSREAGYEQYF.

This clonotype occurred many times. The gene calls are TRBV6-5 and TRBJ2-5; perhaps D is TRBD1 or TRBD2 (5 bases each). The CDR3 runs 14 residues. The germline V gene has CDR1 MNHEY and CDR2 SVGAGI. V lost 7 bases and J 1 base, leaving 13 bases between the germline ends. CDR3 in DNA: TGTGCCAGCACCCACAAGGGGACCCAAGAGACCCAGTACTTC. Amino acid sequence: CASTHKGTQETQYF.

This clonotype was picked up many times. This chain connects TRBV20-1 to TRBJ1-1; D possibly corresponds to TRBD1 (5 bases). Trimming shortened V by 5 bases and J by 2 bases, and 15 bases separated the two germline ends. The CDR3 length is 14 residues. Germline CDR1 DFQATT, CDR2 SNEGSKA (reference sequence). This CDR3 is CSAGDRRGNTEAFF. CDR3 in DNA: TGCAGTGCTGGGGACCGTCGGGGAAACACTGAAGCTTTCTTT.

This clonotype was counted ten times or more. The chain couples TRBV29-1 to TRBJ1-2, with no clear D. The CDR3 sequence is 15 residues long. V was trimmed by 0 bases and J by 7 bases, leaving 18 bases between them. Germline V gene lookup returns CDR1 SQVTM and CDR2 ANQGSEA. The CDR3 reads CSVEDLLVGRSGYTF. Written as DNA, the CDR3 is TGCAGCGTTGAAGATCTTCTCGTGGGTCGGAGTGGCTACACCTTC.

This clonotype was seen repeatedly, ten times or more. This chain uses TRBV5-1 with TRBJ2-7; D not certain. The CDR3 has 14 residues. Looked up from germline, CDR1 is SGHRS and CDR2 is YFSETQ. V dropped 0 bases and J dropped 0 bases, with 7 bases sitting between them. CDR3 protein: CASSLAQPSYEQYF. DNA of the CDR3: TGCGCCAGCAGCTTGGCCCAACCCTCCTACGAGCAGTACTTC.

The table lists this clonotype with many counts. J is TRBJ2-1 and V is TRBV4-2, with 7 bases fitting TRBD2. The J segment lost 1 base and the V segment lost 4 bases, leaving 4 bases of the junction unmatched. The CDR3 loop spans 15 amino acids. Per the germline V gene, CDR1 is LGHNA and CDR2 is YNFKEQ. CDR3: CASSPAGNSYNEQFF. For the CDR3, the DNA is TGTGCCAGCAGCCCAGCGGGGAATTCCTACAATGAGCAGTTCTTC.

This clonotype was picked up many times. The genes are TRBV7-9 and TRBJ2-3, with D perhaps TRBD2 (5 bases). Germline lookup yields CDR1 SEHNR and CDR2 FQNEAQ (reference sequence). V shed 7 bases and J shed 1 base, with 15 bases lying between them. This CDR3 is 15 amino acids long. CDR3 in amino acids: CASTRRASGTDTQYF. The CDR3 bases are TGTGCCAGCACCCGGCGGGCCAGTGGCACAGATACGCAGTATTTT.